This T cell receptor (beta chain) was retrieved from a study of shared clonotypes between healthy human individuals. Study-level background: The donor pool was made up of two women and a few men aged 18 to 49.

Study-level points and caveats: Clonotypes not shared had lower generation probabilities than those common to all four donors. The diversity represented, both genetic and in exposure history, was limited by few donors.

Worth noting for this clone: Its antigen is still unknown.

CDR3 size: 16 residues. From germline, CDR1 is SGHVS and CDR2 FNYEAQ. V dropped 6 bases and J dropped 0; count of bases not matched to a gene: 10. Naive CD8 cells lacked CD45RO and underwent positive selection for CCR7, leaving out terminally differentiated effector memory CD45RA+ cells. Each subset's genomic DNA was shared equally among a number of immunoSEQ plates. Profiled with immunoSEQ multiplex PCR; TCRdb holds only in-frame clones, not every one. The sample comprises about 820,000 clones, roughly 92% of which are singletons, and about 24% rests with the top ten. The specimen sequenced was naive CD8+ T cells sorted from blood. This chain links TRBV7-6 with TRBJ2-5, with TRBD2 identical over 7 bases. The TCR sequence derives from a man younger than 40 in good health. This chain's CDR3 is CASSTLAGQYQETQYF. In DNA form, the CDR3 reads TGTGCCAGCAGTACCTTAGCGGGCCAGTACCAAGAGACCCAGTACTTC.